These 18 T cell receptor beta chains share one sample of origin, sequenced in a study of technical replicates of blood from a few donors (dated by TCRdb to 2016 to 2017). Library creation used the immunoSEQ multiplex PCR assay. TCRdb stores this immuneACCESS table with in-frame sequences only. Part of the clones is absent; in the studies checked, under half of the shortfall reflects unresolved V genes, and no reason is known for the rest. This sample lists about 68,000 clones; about 97% were detected once. The ten largest make up about 0.24% of the sample. Sequenced sample: T cells isolated from PBMCs. Receptor source: a human donor in good health.

The CDR3 spells CASSDLYNEQFF. The CDR3 DNA reads TGCGCCAGCAGTGATCTATACAATGAGCAGTTCTTC. The V call is TRBV10-2, the J call TRBJ2-1; unclear D gene. V lost 3 bases and J 4 bases, leaving 4 bases between the germline ends. CDR3 size: 12 residues. Germline values: CDR1 WSHSY, CDR2 SAAADI.

The rearrangement joins TRBV5-1 to TRBJ2-1, with 15 bases matching TRBD2. This CDR3 has 17 amino acids. The germline CDR1 and CDR2 sequences are SGHRS and YFSETQ. V dropped 3 bases and J dropped 7; count of bases not matched to a gene: 8. The CDR3 spells CASSWGLAGGYGNEQFF. As DNA, the CDR3 is TGCGCCAGCAGCTGGGGACTAGCGGGAGGATACGGGAATGAGCAGTTCTTC.

The chain combines TRBV29-1 with TRBJ1-2; D remains unclear. This CDR3 is 14 amino acids long. Trimming pared 6 bases from V and 5 bases from J, leaving 19 bases between. Germline V lookup: CDR1 SQVTM, CDR2 ANQGSEA. The CDR3 DNA follows: TGCAGCGTGCTCCAGCCCGGCGGAGTTTATGGCTACACCTTC. Translation gives CSVLQPGGVYGYTF.

The V and J genes are TRBV29-1 and TRBJ1-5, with 9 bases aligning to TRBD1. The trim removed 5 bases at V and 3 bases at J, leaving 2 bases unmatched. There are 13 residues in the CDR3. From germline, CDR1 is SQVTM and CDR2 ANQGSEA. The CDR3 spells CSVTGGLNQPQHF. The CDR3 bases are TGCAGCGTTACAGGGGGCCTCAATCAGCCCCAGCATTTT. Filled out from reference TRBV29-1 and TRBJ1-5, the complete variable domain reads SAVISQKPSRDICQRGTSLTIQCQVDSQVTMMFWYRQQPGQSLTLIATANQGSEATYESGFVIDKFPISRPNLTFSTLTVSNMSPEDSSIYLCSVTGGLNQPQHFGDGTRLSIL.

V usage is TRBV5-4 and J usage is TRBJ2-3, with 8 nucleotides matching TRBD2. The V gene's germline CDR1 is SGHNT and CDR2 YYREEE (reference sequence). The CDR3 loop spans 16 amino acids. Germline trimming cut 4 bases from V and 5 bases from J; bases unmatched to any gene: 12. The CDR3 DNA is TGTGCCAGCAGCCCTACTAGCGGAGGATGGATAGATACGCAGTATTTT. The encoded protein is CASSPTSGGWIDTQYF. The full variable domain, completed using reference TRBV5-4 and TRBJ2-3, is ETGVTQSPTHLIKTRGQQVTLRCSSQSGHNTVSWYQQALGQGPQFIFQYYREEENGRGNFPPRFSGLQFPNYSSELNVNALELDDSALYLCASSPTSGGWIDTQYFGPGTRLTVL.

CDR3 nucleotides: TGCGCCAGCAGTTTCGATCTAGCGGGAGTAAACTCCTACAATGAGCAGTTCTTC. Its protein product is CASSFDLAGVNSYNEQFF. This rearrangement joins TRBV5-1 to TRBJ2-1; 10 nucleotides align to TRBD2. The germline gives CDR1 SGHRS, CDR2 YFSETQ. Germline trimming cut 5 bases from V and 0 bases from J; bases unmatched to any gene: 11. CDR3 length: 18 residues.

The gene calls are TRBV7-3 and TRBJ2-3; 11 nucleotides align to TRBD2. The CDR3 runs to 15 residues. The germline CDR1 and CDR2 sequences are SGHTA and FQGTGA. After removal of 6 bases from V and 6 bases from J, the junction contained 8 bases not matched to a gene. The CDR3 region has the DNA TGTGCCAGCAGGTCACTAGCGGGAGAAGGGGATACGCAGTATTTT. Amino acid sequence: CASRSLAGEGDTQYF.

The chain carries TRBV23-1 and TRBJ1-1; D gene unclear. TRBV23-1 carries the ORF label, with uncertain function. Trimming took 4 bases from V and 1 from J, leaving 7 bases between them. This CDR3 comprises 13 residues. The CDR3 DNA follows: TGCGCCAGCAGTCCGCCTAGGAACACTGAAGCTTTCTTT. This sequence encodes CASSPPRNTEAFF.

This clone has a single count. The genes are TRBV5-4 and TRBJ2-7, with unresolved D. Germline V gives CDR1 SGHNT, CDR2 YYREEE (reference sequence). The length of the CDR3 is 15 residues. Trimming took off 1 base at V and 3 bases at J, with 14 bases between the two ends. CDR3 nucleotide sequence: TGTGCCAGCAGCTTGTACCTATCCACAGTCTACGAGCAGTACTTC. Its translation: CASSLYLSTVYEQYF. Together with reference TRBV5-4 and TRBJ2-7, the CDR3 gives the full variable domain: ETGVTQSPTHLIKTRGQQVTLRCSSQSGHNTVSWYQQALGQGPQFIFQYYREEENGRGNFPPRFSGLQFPNYSSELNVNALELDDSALYLCASSLYLSTVYEQYFGPGTRLTVT.

V is TRBV2 and J is TRBJ2-3; 8 bases align to TRBD2. The germline CDR1 and CDR2 sequences are SNHLY and FYNNEI. The ends lost 2 bases at V and 0 bases at J; junction bases unmatched: 4. This CDR3 is 16 amino acids long. The chain's CDR3 is CASSEKASGSTDTQYF. The CDR3 nucleotides read TGTGCCAGCAGTGAAAAGGCTAGCGGGAGCACAGATACGCAGTATTTT.

The chain has TRBV28 and TRBJ2-6, with TRBD1 identical over 12 bases. The V segment lost 9 bases and the J segment 0 bases; nucleotides outside the gene matches: 9. The CDR3 contains 18 residues. Germline loops: CDR1 MDHEN, CDR2 SYDVKM. The CDR3 spells CARTGTGGHLSGANVLTF. The CDR3 nucleotides are TGTGCCAGAACCGGGACAGGGGGCCACCTCTCTGGGGCCAACGTCCTGACTTTC.

V is TRBV28 and J is TRBJ2-7; D perhaps matches TRBD1 (5 bases). The CDR3 covers 14 residues. Germline-derived CDR1 and CDR2 are MDHEN and SYDVKM. Deletions cut 8 bases from V and 2 bases from J, with 16 bases between. Written as DNA, the CDR3 is TGTGCCAGCGGGGCGGAGACCAACGCCTACGAGCAGTACTTC. Its translation is CASGAETNAYEQYF. The variable domain in full, with the rest retrieved from reference TRBV28 and TRBJ2-7, is DVKVTQSSRYLVKRTGEKVFLECVQDMDHENMFWYRQDPGLGLRLIYFSYDVKMKEKGDIPEGYSVSREKKERFSLILESASTNQTSMYLCASGAETNAYEQYFGPGTRLTVT.

The chain joins TRBV6-1 to TRBJ2-2, with D possibly TRBD2 on 7 matching bases. V lost 8 bases to trimming and J lost 0 bases, with 13 bases between them. CDR3 length equals 15 residues. CDR1 and CDR2 (germline): MNHNS, SASEGT. The CDR3 DNA reads as TGTGCCAGCGGGGGGGCAGGAGCGAACACCGGGGAGCTGTTTTTT. It is translated as CASGGAGANTGELFF.

The chain is built from TRBV5-6 and TRBJ2-7, with unresolved D. This CDR3 comprises 16 residues. The germline V gene encodes CDR1 SGHDT and CDR2 YYEEEE. V was cut by 1 base and J by 0 bases, with 14 bases left in between. This CDR3 is CASSLLDVSASYEQYF. The CDR3 DNA follows: TGTGCCAGCAGCTTGCTAGACGTTTCAGCCTCCTACGAGCAGTACTTC.

This CDR3 is CASSEGAGIYEQYF. The DNA for the CDR3 is TGTGCCAGCAGTGAAGGGGCGGGAATCTACGAGCAGTACTTC. J is TRBJ2-7 and V is TRBV6-1; a possible D gene is TRBD2 (6 bases). V lost 1 base and J 3 bases, leaving 10 bases between the germline ends. This CDR3 comprises 14 residues. CDR1 and CDR2 from the germline V gene are MNHNS and SASEGT.

CDR3 nucleotides: TGTGCCAGTAGTATAGAGGACTACCCGTACAATGAGCAGTTCTTC. Translated: CASSIEDYPYNEQFF. This sequence joins TRBV19 and TRBJ2-1; maybe TRBD2 (6 bases). V lost 0 bases to trimming and J lost 4 bases, with 10 bases between them. Germline V lookup: CDR1 LNHDA, CDR2 SQIVND (reference sequence). The CDR3 covers 15 residues. The full variable domain, in which reference TRBV19 and TRBJ2-1 provide the parts outside the CDR3, is DGGITQSPKYLFRKEGQNVTLSCEQNLNHDAMYWYRQDPGQGLRLIYYSQIVNDFQKGDIAEGYSVSREKKESFPLTVTSAQKNPTAFYLCASSIEDYPYNEQFFGPGTRLTVL.

The chain couples TRBV29-1 to TRBJ1-1; D gene unclear. V shed 3 bases and J shed 5 bases, with 10 bases lying between them. The germline CDR1 and CDR2 sequences are SQVTM and ANQGSEA. This CDR3 contains 12 residues. Written as DNA, the CDR3 is TGCAGCGTTGACCACCGGGTTACTGAAGCTTTCTTT. Its protein is CSVDHRVTEAFF.

This chain links TRBV21-1 with TRBJ2-6; the D call of TRBD2 is as the table states it, not checked on the DNA. TRBV21-1 has pseudogene status. This CDR3 has 16 residues. CDR3 protein: CASSKERYSGANVLTF. The CDR3 coding sequence is TGTGCCAGCAGCAAAGAACGGTACTCTGGGGCCAACGTCCTGACTTTC.